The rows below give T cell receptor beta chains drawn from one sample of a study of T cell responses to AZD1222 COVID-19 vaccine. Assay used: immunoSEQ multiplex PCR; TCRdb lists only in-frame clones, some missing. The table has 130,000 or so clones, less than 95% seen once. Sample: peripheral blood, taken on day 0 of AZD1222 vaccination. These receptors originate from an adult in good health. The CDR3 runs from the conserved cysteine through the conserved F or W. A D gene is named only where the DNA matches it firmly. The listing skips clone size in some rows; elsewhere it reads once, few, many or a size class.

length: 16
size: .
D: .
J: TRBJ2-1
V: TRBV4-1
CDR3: CASSPGGVLTDNEQFF
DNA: TGCGCCAGCAGCCCAGGCGGGGTCCTGACAGACAATGAGCAGTTCTTC

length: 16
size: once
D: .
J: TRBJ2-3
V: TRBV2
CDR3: CASNGGWDVSTDTQYF
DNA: TGTGCCAGCAACGGGGGATGGGATGTGAGCACAGATACGCAGTATTTT

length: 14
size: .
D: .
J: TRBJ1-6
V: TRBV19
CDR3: CASTQDSYNSPLHF
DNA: TGTGCCAGTACCCAGGACTCCTATAATTCACCCCTCCACTTT

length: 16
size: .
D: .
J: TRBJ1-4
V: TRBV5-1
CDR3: CASSPFFQGIREKLFF
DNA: TGCGCCAGCAGCCCCTTTTTCCAGGGGATAAGAGAAAAACTGTTTTTT

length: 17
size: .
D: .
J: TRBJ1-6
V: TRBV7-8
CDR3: CASSLAQGGTYNSPLHF
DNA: TGTGCCAGCAGCTTAGCACAGGGAGGCACCTATAATTCACCCCTCCACTTT

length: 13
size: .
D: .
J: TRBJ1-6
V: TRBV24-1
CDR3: CATNPGLLAPLHF
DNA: TGTGCCACCAACCCAGGGTTATTGGCACCCCTCCACTTT

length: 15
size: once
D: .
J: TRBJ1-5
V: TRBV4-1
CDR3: CASSQQDQLSQPQHF
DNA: TGCGCCAGCAGCCAACAGGACCAACTTTCACAGCCCCAGCATTTT

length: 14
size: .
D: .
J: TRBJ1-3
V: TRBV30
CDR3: CAVIGLRSGNTIYF
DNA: TGTGCCGTGATTGGACTGCGCTCTGGAAACACCATATATTTT

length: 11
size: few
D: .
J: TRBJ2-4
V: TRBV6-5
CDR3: CASSRENIQYF
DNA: TGTGCCAGCAGTCGCGAAAACATTCAGTACTTC

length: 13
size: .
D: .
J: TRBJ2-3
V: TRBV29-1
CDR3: CSVQREFADTQYF
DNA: TGCAGCGTTCAACGGGAATTTGCGGATACGCAGTATTTT

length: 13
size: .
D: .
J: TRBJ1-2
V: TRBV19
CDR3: CASSIGTRTGYTF
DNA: TGTGCCAGTAGTATAGGGACAAGGACGGGCTACACCTTC

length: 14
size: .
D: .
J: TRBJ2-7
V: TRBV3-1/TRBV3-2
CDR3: CASSQARSSYEQYF
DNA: TGTGCCAGCAGCCAAGCACGGAGCTCCTACGAGCAGTACTTC

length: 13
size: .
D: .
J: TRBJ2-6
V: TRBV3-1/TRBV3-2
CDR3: CASSRSGANVLTF
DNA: TGTGCCAGCAGCCGGAGTGGGGCCAACGTCCTGACTTTC

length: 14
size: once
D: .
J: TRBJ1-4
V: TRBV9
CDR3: CASSVSGRAEKLFF
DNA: TGTGCCAGCAGCGTAAGCGGACGGGCTGAAAAACTGTTTTTT

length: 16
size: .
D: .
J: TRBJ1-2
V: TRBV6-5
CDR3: CASSYRGEVGDYGYTF
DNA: TGTGCCAGCAGTTACCGCGGGGAGGTTGGGGACTATGGCTACACCTTC

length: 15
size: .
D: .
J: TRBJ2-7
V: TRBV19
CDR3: CASKFSPGLSYEQYF
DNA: TGTGCCAGTAAATTTTCACCGGGCCTCTCCTACGAGCAGTACTTC

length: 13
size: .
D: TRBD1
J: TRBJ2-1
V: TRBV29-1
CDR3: CSVGQGAWSEQFF
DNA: TGCAGCGTGGGACAGGGGGCATGGAGTGAGCAGTTCTTC

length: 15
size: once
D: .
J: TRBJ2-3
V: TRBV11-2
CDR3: CASSSSTEGTDTQYF
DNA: TGTGCCAGCAGCTCTAGCACGGAGGGCACAGATACGCAGTATTTT

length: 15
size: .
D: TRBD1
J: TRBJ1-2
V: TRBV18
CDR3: CASSPQGQGSYGYTF
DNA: TGTGCCAGCTCACCCCAGGGACAGGGAAGCTATGGCTACACCTTC

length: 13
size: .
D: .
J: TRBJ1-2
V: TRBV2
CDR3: CASKAGPPYGYTF
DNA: TGTGCCAGCAAGGCGGGACCTCCCTATGGCTACACCTTC

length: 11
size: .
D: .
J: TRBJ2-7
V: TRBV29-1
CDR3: CSASGPAEQYF
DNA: TGCAGCGCCTCCGGACCTGCCGAGCAGTACTTC

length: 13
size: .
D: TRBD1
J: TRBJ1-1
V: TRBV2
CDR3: CAKRGTGAAEAFF
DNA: TGTGCCAAAAGAGGGACAGGGGCGGCTGAAGCTTTCTTT

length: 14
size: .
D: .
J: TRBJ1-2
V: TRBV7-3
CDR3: CASSSTGGGNGYTF
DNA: TGTGCCAGCAGCTCTACTGGCGGAGGGAATGGCTACACCTTC

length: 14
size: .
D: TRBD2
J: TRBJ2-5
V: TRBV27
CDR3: CASSWGGVGETQYF
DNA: TGTGCCAGCAGTTGGGGGGGGGTAGGAGAGACCCAGTACTTC

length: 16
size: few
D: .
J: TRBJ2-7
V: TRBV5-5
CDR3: CASSLLRRQGIYEQYF
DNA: TGTGCCAGCAGCTTGCTTCGTCGCCAAGGGATCTACGAGCAGTACTTC

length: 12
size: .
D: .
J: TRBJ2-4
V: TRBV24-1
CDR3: CATSDSGQPQYF
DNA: TGTGCCACCAGTGATTCTGGACAGCCTCAGTACTTC

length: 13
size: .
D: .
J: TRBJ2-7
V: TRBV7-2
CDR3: CASSLSTLGEQYF
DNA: TGTGCCAGCAGCTTATCGACGTTGGGAGAGCAGTACTTC

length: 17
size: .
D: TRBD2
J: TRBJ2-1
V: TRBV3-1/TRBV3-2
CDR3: CASSQLLAGGPPGEQFF
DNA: TGTGCCAGCAGCCAATTACTAGCGGGAGGGCCGCCAGGTGAGCAGTTCTTC

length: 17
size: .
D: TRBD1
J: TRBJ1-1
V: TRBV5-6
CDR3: CASSLPGGLVLNTEAFF
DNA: TGTGCCAGCAGCTTGCCAGGGGGCCTTGTGCTTAACACTGAAGCTTTCTTT

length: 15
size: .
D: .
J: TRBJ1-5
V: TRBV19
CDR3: CASSTGSNSNQPQHF
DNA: TGTGCCAGTAGTACAGGGTCCAATAGCAATCAGCCCCAGCATTTT

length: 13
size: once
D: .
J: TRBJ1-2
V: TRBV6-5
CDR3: CASSYSAGYGYTF
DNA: TGTGCCAGCAGTTACTCGGCGGGGTACGGCTACACCTTC

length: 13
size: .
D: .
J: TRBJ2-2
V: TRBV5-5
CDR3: CASSLIRGGELFF
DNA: TGTGCCAGCAGCTTAATACGTGGCGGGGAGCTGTTTTTT

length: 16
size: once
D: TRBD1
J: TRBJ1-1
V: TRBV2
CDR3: CAHTWGRQGRNTEAFF
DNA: TGTGCCCATACCTGGGGGAGACAGGGGAGAAACACTGAAGCTTTCTTT

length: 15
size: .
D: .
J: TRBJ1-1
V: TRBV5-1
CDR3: CASSLADTMNTEAFF
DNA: TGCGCCAGCAGCTTGGCCGACACTATGAACACTGAAGCTTTCTTT

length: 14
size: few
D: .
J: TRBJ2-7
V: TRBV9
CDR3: CASSVTGGSYEQYF
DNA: TGTGCCAGCAGCGTCACCGGGGGCTCCTACGAGCAGTACTTC